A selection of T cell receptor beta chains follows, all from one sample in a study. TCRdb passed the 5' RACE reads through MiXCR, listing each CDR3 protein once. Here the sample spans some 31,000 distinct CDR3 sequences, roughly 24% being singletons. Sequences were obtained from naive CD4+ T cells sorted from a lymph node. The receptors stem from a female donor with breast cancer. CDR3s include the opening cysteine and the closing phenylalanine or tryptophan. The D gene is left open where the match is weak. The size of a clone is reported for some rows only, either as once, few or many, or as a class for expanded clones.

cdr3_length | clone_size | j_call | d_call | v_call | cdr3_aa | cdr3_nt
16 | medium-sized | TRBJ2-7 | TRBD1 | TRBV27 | CASSHTGTGILREQYF | TGTGCCAGCAGTCATACCGGGACAGGAATCCTACGGGAGCAGTACTTC
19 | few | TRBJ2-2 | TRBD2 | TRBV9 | CASSLVTSGGQRNTGELFF | TGTGCCAGCAGTCTTGTGACTAGCGGGGGGCAAAGGAACACCGGGGAGCTGTTTTTT
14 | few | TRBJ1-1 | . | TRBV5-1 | CASSLEGQNTEAFF | TGCGCCAGCAGCTTGGAGGGACAGAACACTGAAGCTTTCTTT
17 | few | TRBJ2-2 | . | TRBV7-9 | CASSRGPRTGGTGELFF | TGTGCCAGCAGCCGCGGGCCGCGCACAGGTGGCACCGGGGAGCTGTTTTTT
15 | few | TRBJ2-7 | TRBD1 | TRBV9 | CASSVDDRGSYEQYF | TGTGCCAGCAGCGTAGACGACAGGGGCTCCTACGAGCAGTACTTC
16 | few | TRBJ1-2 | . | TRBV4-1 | CASSQPRDGVGYGYTF | TGCGCCAGCAGCCAACCTCGGGACGGCGTCGGCTATGGCTACACCTTC
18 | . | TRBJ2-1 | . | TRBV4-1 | CASSLTGSRTLGDNEQFF | TGCGCCAGCAGCCTAACAGGGTCCCGTACACTAGGAGACAATGAGCAGTTCTTC
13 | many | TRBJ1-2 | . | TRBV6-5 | CASSYDLLYGYTF | TGTGCCAGCAGTTATGATCTGCTCTATGGCTACACCTTC
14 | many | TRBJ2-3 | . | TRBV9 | CASSPGPSTDTQYF | TGTGCCAGCAGCCCAGGGCCTAGCACAGATACGCAGTATTTT
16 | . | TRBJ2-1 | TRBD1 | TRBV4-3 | CASSQDAGTGGNEQFF | TGCGCCAGCAGCCAAGATGCCGGGACAGGGGGCAATGAGCAGTTCTTC
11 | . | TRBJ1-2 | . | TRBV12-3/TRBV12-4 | CASTVGDGYTF | TGTGCCAGCACTGTGGGGGATGGCTACACCTTC